Reported below is one TCR beta chain. Its specificity is unknown. The data originate from a study of beta chain features in type 1 diabetes. Study outcomes and limitations: Shorter TCRB CDR3s, moderately but significantly so, were found in Type 1 diabetes patients in all four CD4+ subsets.

Every isolated RNA sample was fully reverse transcribed, so sequencing captured expressed TCRB transcripts. Generated by immunoSEQ multiplex PCR, the TCRdb table keeps only in-frame clones and is missing some. The profile shows hundreds of thousands of clones, 14% of them singletons. The germline V gene encodes CDR1 SNHLY and CDR2 FYNNEI. Trimming took 6 bases from V and 4 from J, leaving 14 bases between them. The CDR3 contains 14 residues. This sequence was found in a man between 25 and 39 years old with type 1 diabetes. The chain is built from TRBV2 and TRBJ2-3; a weak D match, TRBD1 (6 bases). The sequenced sample was naive CD4+ T cells from blood. This CDR3 is CASSKQGRSDTQYF. In DNA, the CDR3 is TGTGCCAGCAGCAAACAGGGAAGGTCAGATACGCAGTATTTT.